The rows below give T cell receptor beta chains drawn from one sample of a study of Graves' ophthalmopathy and Graves' hyperthyroidism. TCRdb recomputed calls from the multiplex PCR reads with MiXCR, one row per CDR3 protein. The sample holds roughly 350,000 distinct CDR3 sequences; about 17% are singletons and the top ten take roughly 2.3%. The sample taken for sequencing was peripheral blood. These receptors came from an adult woman with stable Graves' hyperthyroidism. CDR3s include the opening cysteine and the closing phenylalanine or tryptophan. A D gene is named only where the DNA matches it firmly. Only some rows state a clone size, as once, few, many or a class for expanded clones.

TGTGCCATCCCCAGGGGCCGGGACACCGGGGAGCTGTTTTTT CAIPRGRDTGELFF TRBJ2-2 - many TRBV10-3
TGTGCCAGCAGCTTAGGGACTAGCGGACAAGAGACCCAGTACTTC CASSLGTSGQETQYF TRBJ2-5 TRBD2 many TRBV7-3
TGTGCCAGCAGCCTAGGGCCGGGACAGGGTTATAATCAGCCCCAGCATTTT CASSLGPGQGYNQPQHF TRBJ1-5 TRBD1 once TRBV12-3/TRBV12-4
TGTGCCAGCAGCCCAGTCGGGATGACCTACGAGCAGTACTTC CASSPVGMTYEQYF TRBJ2-7 - many TRBV4-2
TGTGCCAGCAGTCCCGGGACTAGCGGGTTTAGCCCCTACGAGCAGTACTTC CASSPGTSGFSPYEQYF TRBJ2-7 TRBD2 few TRBV12-3/TRBV12-4
TGTGCCAGCAGCCCGAGTTACCTGGCCACGAACACTGAAGCTTTCTTT CASSPSYLATNTEAFF TRBJ1-1 - few TRBV3-1
TGTGCCAGCACCGAAGACAGGGGGGACACTGAAGCTTTCTTT CASTEDRGDTEAFF TRBJ1-1 TRBD1 - TRBV6-1
TGTGCCAGCAGCGGGGGACAGGGGGCAGCTGGAAACACCATATATTTT CASSGGQGAAGNTIYF TRBJ1-3 TRBD1 - TRBV7-8
TGTGCCAGTAGTATGGCTCCGAGGGTAGCAGGGGGTTGGACTGAAGCTTTCTTT CASSMAPRVAGGWTEAFF TRBJ1-1 TRBD1 many TRBV19
TGTGCCAGCTCTGGGGCATCACGGAATCAGCCCCAGCATTTT CASSGASRNQPQHF TRBJ1-5 - many TRBV12-3/TRBV12-4
TGTGCCAGCAGCCTAGGACGGCCGGGGTACTCTGGAAACACCATATATTTT CASSLGRPGYSGNTIYF TRBJ1-3 - many TRBV6-4
TGTGCCAGTATACCCGACTTGGGGGCCGGGACTGAAGCTTTCTTT CASIPDLGAGTEAFF TRBJ1-1 - many TRBV19
TGTGCCAGCAGCTTAGATCAGCGGGTAGTAGCCAAAAACATTCAGTACTTC CASSLDQRVVAKNIQYF TRBJ2-4 - few TRBV11-2
TGTGCCAGCAGCCCTAGAACGGCCGGGGAGACCCAGTACTTC CASSPRTAGETQYF TRBJ2-5 - many TRBV14
TGTGCCAGCAGTGGACCCCGCGGGACACTAGTTACGCAGTATTTT CASSGPRGTLVTQYF TRBJ2-3 - - TRBV25-1
TGTGCCTGGAGGAGCGGGAGTATCACCGGGGAGCTGTTTTTT CAWRSGSITGELFF TRBJ2-2 TRBD2 few TRBV30
TGTGCCAGCATTGAGTCGAGCAATCAGCCCCAGCATTTT CASIESSNQPQHF TRBJ1-5 - many TRBV6-5
TGCGCCAGCAGTGGGAGTTCTGAAGCTTTCTTT CASSGSSEAFF TRBJ1-1 - - TRBV5-1
TGTGCCAGTAGTAGGCTTCCCGGAGCGGAGACCCAGTACTTC CASSRLPGAETQYF TRBJ2-5 - few TRBV19
TGTGCCAGCAAAGGGGCGTACACCGGGGAGCTGTTTTTT CASKGAYTGELFF TRBJ2-2 - many TRBV2
TGCGCCAGCAGCTATGAAAAAGGCAATCAGCCCCAGCATTTT CASSYEKGNQPQHF TRBJ1-5 - many TRBV5-1
TGTGCCAGCAGCTTACTGGACGCGACCCAGTACTTC CASSLLDATQYF TRBJ2-5 - few TRBV11-2